This TCR beta chain derives from a study of shared clonotypes between healthy human individuals. Adults of Caucasian background living in Nashville, Tennessee made up all donors. Study-level points and caveats: The represented genetic and exposure-history diversity was limited by the small number of donors. A reduction in generation probabilities was seen for non-shared clonotypes relative to those shared by all four donors. Rarefaction curves obtained for sorted subsets showed sequencing incomplete despite large depth.

Assay: immunoSEQ multiplex PCR; the TCRdb copy retains only in-frame clones and omits some. There are some 2.4 million clones in the sample; approximately 94% occur only once, and 0.36% lies in the top ten. Comment on this clone: Its target is unknown. The same CDR3 can be traced to other DNA sequences in this sample.

Germline V CDR1 and CDR2: SGHDT, YYEEEE. The CDR3 is made up of 15 amino acids. V trimming: 0 bases; J trimming: 2 bases; junction bases outside the gene matches: 2. The clonotype originates from a man aged 18 to 35 in good health. Some clones in this sample may be carry-over from other donors' samples. The sequenced material came from naive CD4+ T cells from PBMCs. Subset denoted: CD45RA+ positively selected. The chain uses TRBV5-6 and TRBJ1-5, with 7 bases fitting TRBD1. The CDR3 spells CASSLGQGGNQPQHF. Written as DNA, the CDR3 is TGTGCCAGCAGCTTGGGACAGGGAGGCAATCAGCCCCAGCATTTT.